These 6 T cell receptor beta chains share one sample of origin, sequenced in a study of cytomegalovirus exposure and HLA in healthy donors. Only in-frame clones appear in the TCRdb table, and some are missing; sequencing was by immunoSEQ multiplex PCR. The sample lists 150,000 to 180,000 clones, less than 90% occurring once. Sequencing used PBMCs. The receptors originated from a man aged 18 to 29 in good health and CMV-seropositive.

The chain is built from TRBV6-1 and TRBJ1-2; D is unresolved. Germline V lookup: CDR1 MNHNS, CDR2 SASEGT. The CDR3 loop spans 11 amino acids. The V and J ends lost 6 bases and 6 bases respectively, with 8 bases between them. The CDR3 nucleotides read TGTGCCAGCAGGGGGAGGAATGGCTACACCTTC. It is translated as CASRGRNGYTF.

V and J are TRBV29-1 and TRBJ1-1, with 10 positions matching TRBD1. There are 14 residues in the CDR3. The trim removed 5 bases at V and 5 bases at J, leaving 8 bases unmatched. The germline V gene encodes CDR1 SQVTM and CDR2 ANQGSEA. The CDR3 DNA reads TGCAGCGTTAGTCGACAGGGGGCCGGAACTGAAGCTTTCTTT. Its translation is CSVSRQGAGTEAFF.

The rearrangement uses TRBV9 and TRBJ1-3; TRBD1 aligns across 9 bases. Looked up from germline, CDR1 is SGDLS and CDR2 is YYNGEE. The CDR3 has 15 amino acids. Unmatched junction bases numbered 5, after V lost 3 bases and J lost 4 bases. The CDR3 here is CASSAGTGKGNTIYF. CDR3 DNA sequence: TGTGCCAGCAGCGCCGGGACAGGGAAAGGAAACACCATATATTTT.

V gene TRBV11-2 combines with J gene TRBJ2-7, with TRBD1 as a possible D gene (6 bases). V gave up 1 base and J gave up 4 bases, with 14 bases separating them. CDR1 is SGHAT, CDR2 FQNNGV, per germline. The CDR3 contains 15 residues. CDR3 DNA sequence: TGTGCCAGCAGCTTAGTGGTAGCGACAGGATACGAGCAGTACTTC. Its translation is CASSLVVATGYEQYF.

The chain joins TRBV6-5 to TRBJ2-7; TRBD2 matches 10 bases. There are 13 residues in the CDR3. Losses at the gene ends were 6 bases for V and 4 bases for J; bases not matched to a gene: 3. Germline V gene data show CDR1 as MNHEY and CDR2 as SVGAGI. CDR3 residues: CASRLAGEYEQYF. The CDR3 nucleotides are TGTGCCAGCAGGCTAGCGGGAGAATACGAGCAGTACTTC.

The chain carries TRBV7-2 and TRBJ2-5, with 9 bases lining up with TRBD1. The V gene end was trimmed by 5 bases and the J gene end by 7 bases; junction bases not matched to a gene: 8. Germline-derived CDR1 and CDR2 are SGHTA and FQGNSA. The CDR3 runs 14 residues. The CDR3 loop reads CASSLDRGGGTQYF. The CDR3 bases are TGTGCCAGCAGCCTGGACAGGGGAGGTGGGACCCAGTACTTC.